This TCR beta chain derives from a study of lymphopenia after photon versus proton radiotherapy (dated by TCRdb to between 2018 and 2021). In the study overall: The immunological effects of photon versus proton radiation therapy were compared in patients with gastrointestinal tumors who developed high-grade lymphopenia. The 15 to 25 patients in the cohort had gastrointestinal tumors, were treated with either photon or proton therapy, and subsequently developed lymphopenia. The goal of the study was to describe how the two radiation modalities differ in their effects on the immune system. The paper's findings and limits, for the study overall: Across the cohort, an inverse correlation was found between a larger post-nadir drop in TCR diversity and overall survival time among patients who died. During treatment, patients who received photon therapy lost naive T cells and TCR diversity and gained effector/memory populations, whereas patients who received proton therapy remained relatively stable. After the lymphocyte count nadir, repertoires from photon-treated patients showed oligoclonal expansion, particularly of CD8+ Temra cells, and this expansion drove the decline in diversity. The survival association was examined only in patients who died, and the authors described better survival with proton therapy as a possibility, not as a demonstrated result.

Sequences SGHRS (CDR1) and YFSETQ (CDR2) are obtained from the germline V gene. The CDR3 holds 13 amino acids from the cysteine to the phenylalanine. The read is trimmed to its CDR3 DNA, 39 bases read in frame from base 1. V and J are truncated by 4 bases and 5 bases respectively, leaving an intervening sequence of 10 bases. The library came from the immunoSEQ multiplex PCR assay. T cell repertoires were profiled by deep sequencing of rearranged TCR beta loci, alongside multiparametric flow cytometry. The clones in this table, taken by TCRdb from immuneACCESS, are in-frame only. Not every clone is retained; where verified, under half of the shortfall comes from an unresolved V gene, and the cause of the rest is unknown. This sample holds over 25,000 clones; 90% were observed only once. Together, the top ten hold roughly 6.2% of the sample. Concerning this clone itself: No antigen is known for it. Per-nucleotide qualities are absent, and no much larger clonotype sits a single base away.

The rearranged segments are TRBV5-1 and TRBJ2-1; the D segment cannot be called with confidence. The material was peripheral blood, obtained from a patient treated with photon-based radiotherapy. The sequence was obtained from a woman in her forties or fifties with pancreatic cancer. The sequenced DNA is TGCGCCAGCAGCACCGACTCTCACAATGAGCAGTTCTTC. It specifies CASSTDSHNEQFF.